This passage covers 27 T cell receptor beta chains from one sample sequenced in a study of T cell responses to AZD1222 COVID-19 vaccine. Sequencing was performed with immunoSEQ multiplex PCR; in TCRdb, only in-frame clones are kept and a portion is missing. The sample contains approximately 92,000 clones, around 90% of which appear only once. Sample: peripheral blood, taken on day 0 of AZD1222 vaccination. Source of these receptors: an adult in good health.

The gene calls are TRBV19 and TRBJ1-1; 12 bases are a match to TRBD1. The CDR3 extends over 13 amino acids. Trimming removed 5 bases from V and 10 bases from J; junction bases left unmatched: 5. Germline CDR1 LNHDA, CDR2 SQIVND (reference sequence). CDR3 in amino acids: CASSRDRGQVAFF. The CDR3 DNA is TGTGCCAGTAGTCGGGACAGGGGGCAGGTAGCTTTCTTT. Using reference TRBV19 and TRBJ1-1 for the parts outside the CDR3, the full variable domain is DGGITQSPKYLFRKEGQNVTLSCEQNLNHDAMYWYRQDPGQGLRLIYYSQIVNDFQKGDIAEGYSVSREKKESFPLTVTSAQKNPTAFYLCASSRDRGQVAFFGQGTRLTVV.

The chain is built from TRBV6-5 and TRBJ1-5; TRBD1 matches at 7 bases. CDR3 size: 15 residues. Germline trimming cut 6 bases from V and 4 bases from J; bases unmatched to any gene: 9. In germline, CDR1 is MNHEY, CDR2 SVGAGI. The CDR3, as DNA: TGTGCCAGCAGGTTTGGGACAGCCGGGAATCAGCCCCAGCATTTT. The encoded protein is CASRFGTAGNQPQHF.

The chain is built from TRBV6-5 and TRBJ1-5; possibly TRBD1 for D (6 bases). Looked up from germline, CDR1 is MNHEY and CDR2 is SVGAGI. Trimming shortened V by 8 bases and J by 0 bases, and 11 bases separated the two germline ends. This CDR3 is 14 amino acids long. The CDR3 sequence: CASGGTYSNQPQHF. Written as DNA, the CDR3 is TGTGCCAGCGGGGGGACATATAGCAATCAGCCCCAGCATTTT.

The rearrangement links TRBV4-2 to TRBJ1-3; no definite D call. Trimming stripped 0 bases from V and 0 bases from J, with 9 bases between. The CDR3 contains 16 residues. Germline V lookup: CDR1 LGHNA, CDR2 YNFKEQ. CDR3 coding DNA: TGTGCCAGCAGCCAAGAGTCCGTAAGCTCTGGAAACACCATATATTTT. Amino acid sequence: CASSQESVSSGNTIYF.

The chain combines TRBV29-1 with TRBJ2-7; D may be TRBD1 (5 bases). The CDR3 length is 13 residues. V was trimmed by 4 bases and J by 7 bases, leaving 17 bases between them. Germline V lookup: CDR1 SQVTM, CDR2 ANQGSEA. The CDR3 DNA reads as TGCAGCGTTGTCGGGCTTAGGGGTAGTGAGCAGTACTTC. Its translation is CSVVGLRGSEQYF.

Notes on this clone: The same CDR3 also results from other DNA sequences found in this sample. The gene calls are TRBV2 and TRBJ2-7, with D uncertain. The CDR3 sequence is 11 residues long. From germline, CDR1 is SNHLY and CDR2 FYNNEI. V was clipped by 6 bases and J by 4 bases, with 7 bases between them. The CDR3, as DNA: TGTGCCAGCAGGGGAAATTACGAGCAGTACTTC. Translation: CASRGNYEQYF.

This sequence joins TRBV18 and TRBJ2-3, with D unclear. The CDR3 has 13 amino acids. V was trimmed by 2 bases and J by 0 bases, leaving 3 bases between them. Germline CDR1 is KGHSH and CDR2 is LQKENI. The CDR3 here is CASSPTSTDTQYF. For the CDR3, the DNA is TGTGCCAGCTCACCAACTAGCACAGATACGCAGTATTTT.

The V gene is TRBV15, the J gene TRBJ1-3; D is ambiguous. In germline, CDR1 is LNHNV, CDR2 YYDKDF (reference sequence). Between the trimmed V and J ends, which lost 0 bases and 2 bases, there was a span of 8 bases. This CDR3 is built from 15 residues. As DNA, the CDR3 is TGTGCCACCAGCAGAGATCCGGGGACTGGAAACACCATATATTTT. This encodes CATSRDPGTGNTIYF.

The J gene is TRBJ2-7, the V gene TRBV27; D assignment may be TRBD1 or TRBD2 (5 bases each). Per the germline V gene, CDR1 is MNHEY and CDR2 is SMNVEV (reference sequence). There are 13 residues in the CDR3. Trimming removed 5 bases from V and 0 bases from J, with 8 bases in between. The CDR3 DNA is TGTGCCAGCAGTAAGGGGAGCTCCTACGAGCAGTACTTC. Its translation: CASSKGSSYEQYF.

In nucleotides, the CDR3 is TGTGCCAGCAGCGGGACAGGGGTCGGCACTGAAGCTTTCTTT. Its translation: CASSGTGVGTEAFF. The V gene is TRBV7-2, the J gene TRBJ1-1; 10 bases are a match to TRBD1. The CDR3 sequence is 14 residues long. Trimming took 5 bases from V and 4 from J; bases not matched to a gene: 4. Germline-derived CDR1 and CDR2 are SGHTA and FQGNSA. Filled out from reference TRBV7-2 and TRBJ1-1, the complete variable domain reads GAGVSQSPSNKVTEKGKDVELRCDPISGHTALYWYRQSLGQGLEFLIYFQGNSAPDKSGLPSDRFSAERTGGSVSTLTIQRTQQEDSAVYLCASSGTGVGTEAFFGQGTRLTVV.

V usage is TRBV5-6 and J usage is TRBJ1-6; D is unresolved. Germline CDR1 is SGHDT and CDR2 is YYEEEE. This CDR3 contains 16 residues. Trimming shortened V by 6 bases and J by 2 bases, and 15 bases separated the two germline ends. CDR3 protein: CASTFRTQAYNSPLHF. The CDR3 nucleotides read TGTGCCAGCACCTTCAGGACTCAGGCCTATAATTCACCCCTCCACTTT.

This clone was seen just once. The CDR3 loop is CASSPPRHNSPLHF. CDR3 sequence (DNA): TGTGCCAGCAGTCCCCCCCGCCACAATTCACCCCTCCACTTT. The gene calls are TRBV28 and TRBJ1-6; D is unclear. V lost 5 bases and J lost 7, with 12 bases in between. CDR1 is MDHEN and CDR2 is SYDVKM in the germline V gene. The CDR3 is 14 residues long.

The chain carries TRBV10-2 and TRBJ2-6; TRBD1 or TRBD2 may be the D gene (5 bases each). CDR3 length equals 15 residues. Germline assignment: CDR1 WSHSY and CDR2 SAAADI. Trimming removed 4 bases from V and 2 bases from J, with 9 bases in between. The CDR3 region has the DNA TGCGCCAGCAGTGTGTTGGGGGCTGGGGCCAACGTCCTGACTTTC. Translation gives CASSVLGAGANVLTF.

The rearrangement links TRBV7-9 to TRBJ2-7; the D gene is possibly TRBD1 (5 bases). Germline assignment: CDR1 SEHNR and CDR2 FQNEAQ (reference sequence). Trimming removed 1 base at V and 8 bases at J, with 12 bases between. The CDR3 sequence is 13 residues long. In nucleotides, the CDR3 is TGTGCCAGCAGCTTAGTTAGGGGTCGACAGCAGTACTTC. Translated, it gives CASSLVRGRQQYF.

CDR3 bases: TGTGCCAGCAGGCCGATAACCGGGACAGTTAGGCAGACCCAGTACTTC. Its protein product is CASRPITGTVRQTQYF. The chain is built from TRBV11-2 and TRBJ2-5; TRBD1 agrees at 7 bases. Germline loops: CDR1 SGHAT, CDR2 FQNNGV. This CDR3 comprises 16 residues. V lost 6 bases to trimming and J lost 6 bases; unmatched junction nucleotides: 16.

The CDR3 DNA is TGTGCCAGCAGCTTTGACATCGCGAACACTGAAGCTTTCTTT. This codes for CASSFDIANTEAFF. The V gene is TRBV7-2, the J gene TRBJ1-1; D is unclear. From germline, CDR1 is SGHTA and CDR2 FQGNSA. Trimming shortened V by 3 bases and J by 1 base, and 9 bases separated the two germline ends. The CDR3 runs to 14 residues.

V usage is TRBV7-6 and J usage is TRBJ1-3; 10 bases fit TRBD1. Trimming removed 0 bases from V and 1 base from J; junction bases left unmatched: 6. Looked up from germline, CDR1 is SGHVS and CDR2 is FNYEAQ. The CDR3 is made up of 18 amino acids. This chain's CDR3 is CASSLARGQGISGNTIYF. Written as DNA, the CDR3 is TGTGCCAGCAGCTTAGCGCGGGGACAGGGGATTTCTGGAAACACCATATATTTT.

On this clone: Other DNA sequences in this sample translate to the same CDR3. V usage is TRBV4-3 and J usage is TRBJ1-4, with 9 nucleotides matching TRBD1. V lost 3 bases to trimming and J lost 7 bases; unmatched junction nucleotides: 6. CDR3 length: 15 residues. Looked up from germline, CDR1 is LGHNA and CDR2 is YSLEER. This CDR3 is CASSQRSGQGEKLFF. As DNA, the CDR3 is TGCGCCAGCAGCCAGAGATCGGGACAGGGTGAAAAACTGTTTTTT.

V gene TRBV4-3 combines with J gene TRBJ2-5; TRBD2 aligns across 10 bases. This CDR3 has 17 residues. CDR1 is LGHNA, CDR2 YSLEER, per germline. After removal of 0 bases from V and 5 bases from J, the junction contained 9 bases not matched to a gene. For the CDR3, the DNA is TGCGCCAGCAGCCAAGAAGGGGGAGCGGGGGGGCCGGAGACCCAGTACTTC. Amino acids: CASSQEGGAGGPETQYF.

The chain is built from TRBV24-1 and TRBJ1-4; D possibly corresponds to TRBD1 (5 bases). V was cut by 5 bases and J by 7 bases, with 19 bases left in between. The CDR3 covers 16 residues. The germline V gene encodes CDR1 KGHDR and CDR2 SFDVKD. CDR3 loop: CATSAPDSGGVEKLFF. For the CDR3, the DNA is TGTGCCACCAGTGCCCCCGACAGCGGAGGAGTTGAAAAACTGTTTTTT.

The chain recombines TRBV12-3 or TRBV12-4 with TRBJ1-2; D may be TRBD1 (5 bases). The CDR3 has 12 residues. V lost 7 bases and J lost 8, with 14 bases in between. The CDR3 protein is CASTYLGGGYTF. CDR3 sequence (DNA): TGTGCCAGCACCTACCTTGGGGGAGGCTACACCTTC.

This chain connects TRBV6-2 or TRBV6-3 to TRBJ2-5; D might be TRBD1 (6 bases). V dropped 6 bases and J dropped 0 bases, with 8 bases sitting between them. This CDR3 contains 13 residues. The germline V gene encodes CDR1 MNHEY and CDR2 SVGEGT. CDR3 nucleotides: TGTGCCAGCAGCCAGGGGAACCAAGAGACCCAGTACTTC. As protein: CASSQGNQETQYF.

The chain has TRBV5-1 and TRBJ1-2; no clear D. This CDR3 spans 19 amino acids. The V end lost 2 bases, the J end lost 5 bases, and 28 bases lay between the germline ends. Germline values: CDR1 SGHRS, CDR2 YFSETQ. CDR3 sequence: CASSFRPGLTLGPMYGYTF. Written as DNA, the CDR3 is TGCGCCAGCAGCTTTCGACCGGGCCTAACACTGGGCCCGATGTATGGCTACACCTTC.

This chain uses TRBV27 with TRBJ2-2; D perhaps matches TRBD2 (6 bases). This CDR3 contains 13 residues. In germline, CDR1 is MNHEY, CDR2 SMNVEV (reference sequence). Trimming stripped 10 bases from V and 5 bases from J, with 14 bases between. CDR3 loop: CATSFGGTGELFF. The CDR3 DNA is TGTGCCACTTCGTTCGGGGGAACCGGGGAGCTGTTTTTT.

The chain is built from TRBV11-1 and TRBJ2-7; D is uncertain. This CDR3 is 15 amino acids long. V lost 0 bases and J 0 bases, leaving 9 bases between the germline ends. Germline V gives CDR1 SGHAT, CDR2 FQDESV (reference sequence). The CDR3 bases are TGTGCCAGCAGCTTAGCAGGACCCGACTCCTACGAGCAGTACTTC. It specifies CASSLAGPDSYEQYF.

This clone was detected a few times. The rearrangement links TRBV7-2 to TRBJ1-5, with 7 positions matching TRBD1. With V trimmed by 5 bases and J by 4 bases, 2 bases remained unmatched. The CDR3 contains 13 residues. CDR1 is SGHTA, CDR2 FQGNSA, per germline. CDR3 amino acids: CASSQGGNQPQHF. CDR3 sequence (DNA): TGTGCCAGCAGCCAGGGGGGGAATCAGCCCCAGCATTTT. The full variable domain, its missing parts supplied by reference TRBV7-2 and TRBJ1-5, is GAGVSQSPSNKVTEKGKDVELRCDPISGHTALYWYRQSLGQGLEFLIYFQGNSAPDKSGLPSDRFSAERTGGSVSTLTIQRTQQEDSAVYLCASSQGGNQPQHFGDGTRLSIL.

The CDR3 spells CAITGNSGNTIYF. In nucleotides, the CDR3 is TGTGCCATCACGGGCAACTCTGGAAACACCATATATTTT. The rearrangement links TRBV10-3 to TRBJ1-3; D not resolved. CDR1 is ENHRY and CDR2 is SYGVKD in the germline V gene. CDR3 length: 13 amino acids. V was shortened by 7 bases and J by 0 bases, with 7 bases between the two germline ends.